The present T cell receptor (beta chain) was sequenced within a study of cytomegalovirus exposure and HLA in healthy donors. This clone turned up a few times. V lost 4 bases and J 5 bases, leaving 10 bases between the germline ends. This CDR3 has 12 amino acids. Germline V gene lookup returns CDR1 SGHRS and CDR2 YFSETQ. The PCR was carried out with 60 Vbeta primers and 13 Jbeta primers. Assay used: immunoSEQ multiplex PCR; TCRdb lists only in-frame clones, some missing. The sample yields roughly 150,000 clones, 84% seen once. Sequenced: PBMCs. The receptor was derived from a man younger than 45 in good health and CMV-seronegative. The V gene is TRBV5-1, the J gene TRBJ2-7, with a possible D match to TRBD1 (5 bases). The CDR3 region has the DNA TGCGCCAGCAGCGCGACAGAGAACGAGCAGTACTTC. As protein: CASSATENEQYF. Drawing the rest from reference TRBV5-1 and TRBJ2-7, the complete variable domain is KAGVTQTPRYLIKTRGQQVTLSCSPISGHRSVSWYQQTPGQGLQFLFEYFSETQRNKGNFPGRFSGRQFSNSRSEMNVSTLELGDSALYLCASSATENEQYFGPGTRLTVT.